A selection of T cell receptor beta chains follows, all from one sample in a study of T-cell reconstitution after alpha-beta-depleted transplantation in children. TCRdb reprocessed the PCR reads via MiXCR and lists one record per CDR3 protein. Of about 460,000 distinct CDR3 sequences in the sample, around 13% were seen once. The sample here was PBMCs from the stem cell graft donor, taken from the stem cell graft. The receptors stem from a human donor who donated a stem cell graft to a child with combined immunodeficiency. Both conserved end residues are part of each CDR3. Fields, in order: J gene, clone size, CDR3 length, D gene, V gene, CDR3 DNA, CDR3 protein. A D gene is named only where the DNA matches it firmly. Some rows mark clone size as missing; the rest say once, few, many or name a class of expanded clone.

J gene: TRBJ2-2; clone size: NA; CDR3 length: 16; D gene: TRBD1; V gene: TRBV6-2/TRBV6-3; CDR3 DNA: TGTGCCAGCAAGAGAGGAACAGGGGGCAGCACCGGGGAGCTGTTTTTT; CDR3 protein: CASKRGTGGSTGELFF
J gene: TRBJ1-5; clone size: many; CDR3 length: 13; D gene: NA; V gene: TRBV29-1; CDR3 DNA: TGCAGCGTTGAAAGGGCGCCAGATCAGCCCCAGCATTTT; CDR3 protein: CSVERAPDQPQHF
J gene: TRBJ2-2; clone size: many; CDR3 length: 15; D gene: NA; V gene: TRBV10-3; CDR3 DNA: TGTGCCATCAGACCACAGGGAAGGTTGAACGGGGAGCTGTTTTTT; CDR3 protein: CAIRPQGRLNGELFF
J gene: TRBJ2-5; clone size: NA; CDR3 length: 13; D gene: NA; V gene: TRBV7-2; CDR3 DNA: TGTGCCAGCAGCTTAGATCCCGGGGGGACCCAGTACTTC; CDR3 protein: CASSLDPGGTQYF
J gene: TRBJ2-1; clone size: few; CDR3 length: 17; D gene: TRBD1; V gene: TRBV7-9; CDR3 DNA: TGTGCCAGCAGCACTACCTCCACAGGGGGGAATGTAAATGAGCAGTTCTTC; CDR3 protein: CASSTTSTGGNVNEQFF
J gene: TRBJ2-3; clone size: NA; CDR3 length: 16; D gene: TRBD1; V gene: TRBV7-8; CDR3 DNA: TGTGCCAGCAGGCGTACAGGGGAAATTTTGACAGATACGCAGTATTTT; CDR3 protein: CASRRTGEILTDTQYF
J gene: TRBJ1-5; clone size: NA; CDR3 length: 15; D gene: NA; V gene: TRBV28; CDR3 DNA: TGTGCCAGCAGTTCACCCCAGGGAGGGGAGCAGCCCCAGCATTTT; CDR3 protein: CASSSPQGGEQPQHF
J gene: TRBJ1-2; clone size: NA; CDR3 length: 15; D gene: TRBD1; V gene: TRBV7-9; CDR3 DNA: TGTGCCAGCAGCTTGACAGGGGCCACAGTCGTCGGCTACACCTTC; CDR3 protein: CASSLTGATVVGYTF
J gene: TRBJ2-1; clone size: few; CDR3 length: 15; D gene: NA; V gene: TRBV5-1; CDR3 DNA: TGCGCCAGCAGCTTTGGGACCATCTCCTACAATGAGCAGTTCTTC; CDR3 protein: CASSFGTISYNEQFF
J gene: TRBJ2-1; clone size: few; CDR3 length: 17; D gene: TRBD2; V gene: TRBV5-1; CDR3 DNA: TGCGCCAGCAGCCGAAAAACTAGCGGGGGGCCAGGAAATGAGCAGTTCTTC; CDR3 protein: CASSRKTSGGPGNEQFF
J gene: TRBJ2-3; clone size: many; CDR3 length: 14; D gene: TRBD1; V gene: TRBV6-5; CDR3 DNA: TGTGCCAGCAGTTCCGACAGGGGTACAGATACGCAGTATTTT; CDR3 protein: CASSSDRGTDTQYF
J gene: TRBJ2-7; clone size: few; CDR3 length: 14; D gene: NA; V gene: TRBV20-1; CDR3 DNA: TGCAGTGCTAACGGACAGATAGGGGGTTACGAGCAGTACTTC; CDR3 protein: CSANGQIGGYEQYF
J gene: TRBJ1-1; clone size: few; CDR3 length: 14; D gene: TRBD1; V gene: TRBV7-2; CDR3 DNA: TGTGCCAGCAGCTTATTGGGGACAGGGGTTAGCGCTTTCTTT; CDR3 protein: CASSLLGTGVSAFF
J gene: TRBJ2-7; clone size: NA; CDR3 length: 15; D gene: NA; V gene: TRBV12-3/TRBV12-4; CDR3 DNA: TGTGCCAGCAGTACGGGCCTCCTCCTATCCTACGAGCAGTACTTC; CDR3 protein: CASSTGLLLSYEQYF
J gene: TRBJ2-7; clone size: few; CDR3 length: 14; D gene: NA; V gene: TRBV5-8; CDR3 DNA: TGTGCCAGCCCGGGCCAAGGGAAGATTTACGAGCAGTACTTC; CDR3 protein: CASPGQGKIYEQYF
J gene: TRBJ1-6; clone size: many; CDR3 length: 13; D gene: NA; V gene: TRBV7-2; CDR3 DNA: TGTGCCAGCTCCCCACCGTATAATTCACCCCTCCACTTT; CDR3 protein: CASSPPYNSPLHF
J gene: TRBJ1-1; clone size: many; CDR3 length: 14; D gene: NA; V gene: TRBV7-3; CDR3 DNA: TGTGCCAGCAGCTTTGCAGGACCGAACACTGAAGCTTTCTTT; CDR3 protein: CASSFAGPNTEAFF
J gene: TRBJ2-5; clone size: NA; CDR3 length: 16; D gene: NA; V gene: TRBV18; CDR3 DNA: TGTGCCAGCTCACGAAACTTCCCCATCGGGGAGGAGACCCAGTACTTC; CDR3 protein: CASSRNFPIGEETQYF
J gene: TRBJ2-5; clone size: NA; CDR3 length: 13; D gene: NA; V gene: TRBV29-1; CDR3 DNA: TGCAGCGTTGCTATGGGGCAGAGGGAGACCCAGTACTTC; CDR3 protein: CSVAMGQRETQYF
J gene: TRBJ2-5; clone size: NA; CDR3 length: 14; D gene: NA; V gene: TRBV12-3/TRBV12-4; CDR3 DNA: TGTGCCATCAGCTCTTGGACAGACCAAGAGACCCAGTACTTC; CDR3 protein: CAISSWTDQETQYF
J gene: TRBJ2-1; clone size: few; CDR3 length: 12; D gene: NA; V gene: TRBV6-6; CDR3 DNA: TGTGCCAGCAGTCCCTCGCGGTATGAGCAGTTCTTC; CDR3 protein: CASSPSRYEQFF
J gene: TRBJ2-7; clone size: few; CDR3 length: 13; D gene: NA; V gene: TRBV2; CDR3 DNA: TGTGCCAGCAGTGAAGTGGAAAGCTACGAGCAGTACTTC; CDR3 protein: CASSEVESYEQYF
J gene: TRBJ1-3; clone size: many; CDR3 length: 15; D gene: NA; V gene: TRBV12-3/TRBV12-4; CDR3 DNA: TGTGCCAGCAGTTTAGCAGGGAGCTCTGGAAACACCATATATTTT; CDR3 protein: CASSLAGSSGNTIYF
J gene: TRBJ2-1; clone size: few; CDR3 length: 14; D gene: NA; V gene: TRBV12-3/TRBV12-4; CDR3 DNA: TGTGCCAGCAGTCCCGCCCACGAAAGGAATGAGCAGTTCTTC; CDR3 protein: CASSPAHERNEQFF
J gene: TRBJ2-7; clone size: NA; CDR3 length: 15; D gene: TRBD2; V gene: TRBV6-1; CDR3 DNA: TGTGCCAGCAGTGAATCGGGACTAGCGGGGGGAGAGCAGTACTTC; CDR3 protein: CASSESGLAGGEQYF
J gene: TRBJ2-3; clone size: many; CDR3 length: 14; D gene: NA; V gene: TRBV10-3; CDR3 DNA: TGTGCCATCAGTGAGGACGGTCGTAGCGATACGCAGTATTTT; CDR3 protein: CAISEDGRSDTQYF
J gene: TRBJ2-6; clone size: few; CDR3 length: 14; D gene: NA; V gene: TRBV18; CDR3 DNA: TGTGCCAGCTCACCACCGTCTGGGGCCAACGTCCTGACTTTC; CDR3 protein: CASSPPSGANVLTF
J gene: TRBJ2-5; clone size: few; CDR3 length: 13; D gene: NA; V gene: TRBV30; CDR3 DNA: TGTGCCTGGATTGGAGTGTACCAAGAGACCCAGTACTTC; CDR3 protein: CAWIGVYQETQYF
J gene: TRBJ1-6; clone size: NA; CDR3 length: 17; D gene: NA; V gene: TRBV27; CDR3 DNA: TGTGCCAGCAGTCTCGGGCAAACCGGGCCGGGGGATTCACCCCTCCACTTT; CDR3 protein: CASSLGQTGPGDSPLHF
J gene: TRBJ1-5; clone size: many; CDR3 length: 13; D gene: NA; V gene: TRBV27; CDR3 DNA: TGTGCCAGCAGATTTTCGAGCAATCAGCCCCAGCATTTT; CDR3 protein: CASRFSSNQPQHF
J gene: TRBJ2-7; clone size: NA; CDR3 length: 15; D gene: NA; V gene: TRBV15; CDR3 DNA: TGTGCCACCAGCACAGGGATCGGGGGCTCCTACGAGCAGTACTTC; CDR3 protein: CATSTGIGGSYEQYF
J gene: TRBJ2-3; clone size: NA; CDR3 length: 15; D gene: TRBD1; V gene: TRBV29-1; CDR3 DNA: TGCAGCGCTTCCTATGGACAGGGAGGCACAGATACGCAGTATTTT; CDR3 protein: CSASYGQGGTDTQYF
J gene: TRBJ2-3; clone size: NA; CDR3 length: 11; D gene: NA; V gene: TRBV19; CDR3 DNA: TGTGCCAGTAGTAACAGCAATACGCAGTATTTT; CDR3 protein: CASSNSNTQYF
J gene: TRBJ2-7; clone size: NA; CDR3 length: 14; D gene: TRBD1; V gene: TRBV5-1; CDR3 DNA: TGCGCCAGCAGTACACAGGGGCTTTCCTACGAGCAGTACTTC; CDR3 protein: CASSTQGLSYEQYF
J gene: TRBJ1-2; clone size: many; CDR3 length: 15; D gene: TRBD1; V gene: TRBV24-1; CDR3 DNA: TGTGCCACCAGTGATCTCGGGACAGTTGTCTGGGGCTACACCTTC; CDR3 protein: CATSDLGTVVWGYTF
J gene: TRBJ1-6; clone size: NA; CDR3 length: 12; D gene: NA; V gene: TRBV3-1; CDR3 DNA: TGTGCCAGCAGCCAAGGCAGTACGTCCCTCCACTTT; CDR3 protein: CASSQGSTSLHF
J gene: TRBJ2-3; clone size: NA; CDR3 length: 16; D gene: TRBD1; V gene: TRBV10-3; CDR3 DNA: TGTGCCATCAGTGAGTCAGGGGACAGGGGCACAGATACGCAGTATTTT; CDR3 protein: CAISESGDRGTDTQYF
J gene: TRBJ2-2; clone size: many; CDR3 length: 16; D gene: TRBD2; V gene: TRBV29-1; CDR3 DNA: TGCAGCGTTGGGGGAAGGGGCGGGAGCGACACCGGGGAGCTGTTTTTT; CDR3 protein: CSVGGRGGSDTGELFF
J gene: TRBJ2-5; clone size: few; CDR3 length: 15; D gene: TRBD1; V gene: TRBV5-6; CDR3 DNA: TGTGCCAGCAGCTTGGACAGGGGCGCGTCGGGCCCCCAGTACTTC; CDR3 protein: CASSLDRGASGPQYF
J gene: TRBJ1-6; clone size: few; CDR3 length: 13; D gene: NA; V gene: TRBV6-2/TRBV6-3; CDR3 DNA: TGTGCCAGCAGTTACGGGCTGAGAGCACCCCTCCACTTT; CDR3 protein: CASSYGLRAPLHF
J gene: TRBJ1-2; clone size: NA; CDR3 length: 15; D gene: NA; V gene: TRBV9; CDR3 DNA: TGTGCCAGCAGCTCCCGGGACACCGGCGGGTATGGCTACACCTTC; CDR3 protein: CASSSRDTGGYGYTF
J gene: TRBJ2-7; clone size: NA; CDR3 length: 17; D gene: TRBD2; V gene: TRBV10-3; CDR3 DNA: TGTGCCATCAGTGAGTCGTCCGGGACTAAAAACTCGTACGAGCAGTACTTC; CDR3 protein: CAISESSGTKNSYEQYF
J gene: TRBJ2-5; clone size: few; CDR3 length: 14; D gene: TRBD2; V gene: TRBV7-2; CDR3 DNA: TGTGCCAGCAGCCATTCTAGCGGGAGGGAGACCCAGTACTTC; CDR3 protein: CASSHSSGRETQYF
J gene: TRBJ2-5; clone size: NA; CDR3 length: 16; D gene: TRBD2; V gene: TRBV7-2; CDR3 DNA: TGTGCCAGCAGCTTACGGGGGAGCGGGATACAAGAGACCCAGTACTTC; CDR3 protein: CASSLRGSGIQETQYF
J gene: TRBJ2-5; clone size: NA; CDR3 length: 17; D gene: TRBD2; V gene: TRBV25-1; CDR3 DNA: TGTGCCAGCAGTGAATATTTTCTAGCGGGAGATGAGGAGACCCAGTACTTC; CDR3 protein: CASSEYFLAGDEETQYF
J gene: TRBJ2-3; clone size: few; CDR3 length: 15; D gene: NA; V gene: TRBV11-2; CDR3 DNA: TGTGCCAGCAGCTCAAAGACAGGAAGCACAGATACGCAGTATTTT; CDR3 protein: CASSSKTGSTDTQYF
J gene: TRBJ1-5; clone size: few; CDR3 length: 15; D gene: TRBD1; V gene: TRBV20-1; CDR3 DNA: TGCAGTGCTAGAGATTGGACAGGGGGCGGTCAGCCCCAGCATTTT; CDR3 protein: CSARDWTGGGQPQHF
J gene: TRBJ2-1; clone size: NA; CDR3 length: 17; D gene: TRBD2; V gene: TRBV15; CDR3 DNA: TGTGCCACCAGCAGAGGGTTGCGGACTAGCGGCTACAATGAGCAGTTCTTC; CDR3 protein: CATSRGLRTSGYNEQFF
J gene: TRBJ2-1; clone size: NA; CDR3 length: 15; D gene: TRBD1; V gene: TRBV2; CDR3 DNA: TGTGCCAGCAGTGTGTCGGAAGGGGGCTTCAATGAGCAGTTCTTC; CDR3 protein: CASSVSEGGFNEQFF
J gene: TRBJ2-1; clone size: NA; CDR3 length: 13; D gene: TRBD2; V gene: TRBV27; CDR3 DNA: TGTGCCAGCAGGACTAGCGGGAACAATGAGCAGTTCTTC; CDR3 protein: CASRTSGNNEQFF
J gene: TRBJ1-1; clone size: many; CDR3 length: 10; D gene: NA; V gene: TRBV12-3/TRBV12-4; CDR3 DNA: TGTGCCAGCAGAGGCACTGAAGCTTTCTTT; CDR3 protein: CASRGTEAFF
J gene: TRBJ2-7; clone size: NA; CDR3 length: 13; D gene: TRBD1; V gene: TRBV24-1; CDR3 DNA: TGTGCCACCAGTGACCACGGGACAGCTGAGCAGTACTTC; CDR3 protein: CATSDHGTAEQYF
J gene: TRBJ2-1; clone size: NA; CDR3 length: 15; D gene: NA; V gene: TRBV19; CDR3 DNA: TGTGCCAGTAGAAGGGAGCCGTTCTCCTACAATGAGAAGTTCTTC; CDR3 protein: CASRREPFSYNEKFF
J gene: TRBJ2-1; clone size: many; CDR3 length: 16; D gene: TRBD2; V gene: TRBV9; CDR3 DNA: TGTGCCAGCAGCGTAGGAGCGGGAGATTCCTACAATGAGCAGTTCTTC; CDR3 protein: CASSVGAGDSYNEQFF
J gene: TRBJ2-5; clone size: few; CDR3 length: 15; D gene: NA; V gene: TRBV15; CDR3 DNA: TGTGCCACCAGCAGCGTTACAGGACTCCAAGAGACCCAGTACTTC; CDR3 protein: CATSSVTGLQETQYF
J gene: TRBJ2-2; clone size: many; CDR3 length: 14; D gene: TRBD1; V gene: TRBV7-2; CDR3 DNA: TGTGCCAGCAGCTTCCGACAGGGATCCGGGGAGCTGTTTTTT; CDR3 protein: CASSFRQGSGELFF
J gene: TRBJ1-1; clone size: few; CDR3 length: 15; D gene: NA; V gene: TRBV6-5; CDR3 DNA: TGTGCCAGCAGTTACTCGGGGACGGTGAACACTGAAGCTTTCTTT; CDR3 protein: CASSYSGTVNTEAFF
J gene: TRBJ2-5; clone size: few; CDR3 length: 16; D gene: TRBD1; V gene: TRBV6-1; CDR3 DNA: TGTGCCAGCAGCTGGGGACAGGGGGATCTCCAAGAGACCCAGTACTTC; CDR3 protein: CASSWGQGDLQETQYF